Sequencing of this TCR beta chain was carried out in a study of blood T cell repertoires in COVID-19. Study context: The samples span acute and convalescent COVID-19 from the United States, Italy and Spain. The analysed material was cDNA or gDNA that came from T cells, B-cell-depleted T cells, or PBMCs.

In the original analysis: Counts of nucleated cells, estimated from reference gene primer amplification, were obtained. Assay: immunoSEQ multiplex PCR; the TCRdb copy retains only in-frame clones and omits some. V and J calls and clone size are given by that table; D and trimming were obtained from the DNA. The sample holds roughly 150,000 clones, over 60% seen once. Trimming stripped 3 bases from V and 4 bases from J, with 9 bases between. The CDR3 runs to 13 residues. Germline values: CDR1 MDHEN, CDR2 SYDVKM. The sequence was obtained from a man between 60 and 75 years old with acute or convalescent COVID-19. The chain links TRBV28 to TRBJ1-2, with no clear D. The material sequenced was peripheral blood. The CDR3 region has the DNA TGTGCCAGCAGTTTGGCGGGCGCCTATGGCTACACCTTC. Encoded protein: CASSLAGAYGYTF.